This section outlines one T cell receptor beta chain sequence together with its context. The data derive from a study of T cell changes during pregnancy in multiple sclerosis. V lost 4 bases and J lost 8; bases outside the gene matches: 10. Germline lookup yields CDR1 SGHVS and CDR2 FQNEAQ. This CDR3 is built from 14 residues. Generated by immunoSEQ multiplex PCR, the TCRdb table keeps only in-frame clones and is missing some. The sample consists of 70,000 or so clones, roughly 91% of them appearing once. This chain joins TRBV7-8 and TRBJ1-2, with TRBD1 identical over 7 bases. The sequence came from a female donor with multiple sclerosis, enrolled in a pregnancy study. The specimen was peripheral blood, collected in the third trimester of pregnancy. The CDR3 reads CASSYLRTGRGYTF. The CDR3 DNA is TGTGCCAGCAGCTACCTACGGACAGGACGAGGCTACACCTTC.